The T cell receptor (beta chain) described here comes from a study of blood T cell repertoires in COVID-19. Background on the study: There were acute and convalescent COVID-19 samples, and they came from the United States, Italy and Spain. From T cells, B-cell-depleted T cells, or PBMCs came the material, which was cDNA or gDNA.

Methods used by the authors: Reference gene primer amplification gave nucleated cell count estimates. Sequencing was performed with immunoSEQ multiplex PCR; in TCRdb, only in-frame clones are kept and a portion is missing. V, J and clone size are those of that table, while D and trimming were read from the DNA. The sample lists about 37,000 clones; about 89% were seen once. CDR3 length: 14 residues. Germline V lookup: CDR1 MDHEN, CDR2 SYDVKM. V shed 8 bases, J shed 2 bases, and the junction held 7 bases outside the gene matches. Sequences were obtained from peripheral blood. This TCR derives from a human donor in a cohort sampled during active COVID-19. The J gene is TRBJ2-7, the V gene TRBV28, with TRBD2 identical over 9 bases. The CDR3 reads CASSRRGGPYEQYF. CDR3 nucleotides: TGTGCCAGCTCCCGGCGGGGGGGCCCCTACGAGCAGTACTTC.